These 26 T cell receptor beta chains were all obtained from the same sample, sequenced in a study of blood T cells in healthy people across ages. The second PCR ran about 6 to 11 cycles with a sample-barcoded 5' primer and J-beta primers. Each CDR3 protein gets one entry after TCRdb re-called the 5' RACE reads with MiXCR. In the table there are about 830,000 distinct CDR3 sequences, under 80% of which are singletons. The source material was blood. The receptors derive from a man aged 30 to 45 in good health.

This chain joins TRBV9 and TRBJ2-1; TRBD2 aligns across 8 bases. The CDR3 sequence is 15 residues long. Trimming took 4 bases from V and 10 from J; bases not matched to a gene: 13. The V gene's germline CDR1 is SGDLS and CDR2 YYNGEE. CDR3 region: CASSPTSGGREEQFF. CDR3 sequence (DNA): TGTGCCAGCAGCCCCACCAGCGGGGGTCGGGAGGAGCAGTTCTTC.

CDR3 DNA: TGCAGTGCTAGAGGGGCGCCTAGCGGGCGGAATGAGCAGTTCTTC. It translates to CSARGAPSGRNEQFF. The rearrangement links TRBV20-1 to TRBJ2-1, with 8 bases identical to TRBD2. J lost 7 bases, V lost 1 base, and 9 bases had no gene match. Germline-derived CDR1 and CDR2 are DFQATT and SNEGSKA (reference sequence). This CDR3 is built from 15 residues.

This chain links TRBV4-2 with TRBJ1-2; 7 bases map to TRBD1. In germline, CDR1 is LGHNA, CDR2 YNFKEQ. The CDR3 covers 15 residues. Trimming took 0 bases from V and 5 from J; bases not matched to a gene: 6. DNA for the CDR3: TGTGCCAGCAGCCAAGATCAGGGGGTTGGGTATGGCTACACCTTC. Its translation is CASSQDQGVGYGYTF.

This clonotype was detected only a few times. The gene calls are TRBV28 and TRBJ2-1; 12 nucleotides match TRBD2. Germline V gene data show CDR1 as MDHEN and CDR2 as SYDVKM. V was clipped by 5 bases and J by 13 bases; unmatched bases: 9. CDR3 length equals 14 residues. CDR3 nucleotides: TGTGCCAGCAGTCCGGGACTAGCGGGTTCCCCCCAGTTCTTC. This sequence encodes CASSPGLAGSPQFF.

This clonotype was detected only a few times. The V call is TRBV5-1, the J call TRBJ2-1; D ambiguous. The germline V gene has CDR1 SGHRS and CDR2 YFSETQ. CDR3 size: 12 residues. Between the trimmed V and J ends, which lost 2 bases and 8 bases, there was a span of 8 bases. The CDR3 loop reads CASSFDGYEQFF. CDR3 DNA: TGCGCCAGCAGCTTCGACGGCTATGAGCAGTTCTTC.

This chain uses TRBV7-2 with TRBJ2-1, with 10 bases aligning to TRBD2. Looked up from germline, CDR1 is SGHTA and CDR2 is FQGNSA. This CDR3 has 14 amino acids. V was pared by 3 bases and J by 10 bases, with 6 bases of the junction left unmatched. CDR3 DNA sequence: TGTGCCAGCAGCTTCAGCGGGGGGGCCGGGGAGCAGTTCTTC. Translated, it gives CASSFSGGAGEQFF.

This rearrangement joins TRBV7-2 to TRBJ2-7; 8 bases line up with TRBD2. V shed 8 bases and J 0 bases; nucleotides not matched to a gene: 24. This CDR3 spans 20 amino acids. Germline V gene data show CDR1 as SGHTA and CDR2 as FQGNSA. The CDR3 DNA is TGTACCAGCGGCCCGACGGCGCGGGGGGATTGGAGGGCTCTCTCCTACGAGCAGTACTTC. This sequence encodes CTSGPTARGDWRALSYEQYF.

This chain links TRBV5-1 with TRBJ1-2; D is ambiguous. V was clipped by 2 bases and J by 8 bases, with 13 bases between them. Germline V gives CDR1 SGHRS, CDR2 YFSETQ. This CDR3 has 13 amino acids. CDR3: CASSFMEKGGYTF. The CDR3 coding sequence is TGCGCCAGCAGCTTTATGGAGAAGGGCGGCTACACCTTC.

In its sample, this clonotype was seen a few times. The J gene is TRBJ2-3, the V gene TRBV7-3; the D is unclear. V dropped 5 bases and J dropped 2 bases, with 14 bases sitting between them. The germline gives CDR1 SGHTA, CDR2 FQGTGA. There are 15 residues in the CDR3. The CDR3 loop is CASSQEPGFTDTQYF. The CDR3 DNA is TGTGCCAGCAGCCAAGAGCCAGGCTTCACAGATACGCAGTATTTT.

Only a few counts were recorded for this clonotype. The rearrangement links TRBV2 to TRBJ1-1; D not resolved. From germline, CDR1 is SNHLY and CDR2 FYNNEI. This CDR3 has 11 residues. V was pared by 3 bases and J by 10 bases, with 9 bases between. The CDR3 sequence: CASSEEIVAFF. CDR3 coding DNA: TGTGCCAGCAGTGAGGAAATAGTAGCTTTCTTT.

This chain connects TRBV29-1 to TRBJ1-2; 7 bases fit TRBD1. The CDR3 is made up of 11 amino acids. V shed 5 bases, J shed 8 bases, and the junction held 5 bases outside the gene matches. Germline V CDR1 and CDR2: SQVTM, ANQGSEA. This CDR3 is CSVPRGGGYTF. CDR3 nucleotide sequence: TGCAGCGTTCCCAGGGGGGGCGGCTACACCTTC. Drawing the rest from reference TRBV29-1 and TRBJ1-2, the complete variable domain is SAVISQKPSRDICQRGTSLTIQCQVDSQVTMMFWYRQQPGQSLTLIATANQGSEATYESGFVIDKFPISRPNLTFSTLTVSNMSPEDSSIYLCSVPRGGGYTFGSGTRLTVV.

The genes are TRBV6-2 or TRBV6-3 and TRBJ2-5; D remains unclear. The germline V and J ends were trimmed by 5 bases and 2 bases, with 12 bases remaining between them. The CDR3 totals 14 residues. From germline, CDR1 is MNHEY and CDR2 SVGEGT. The CDR3 DNA reads as TGTGCCAGCAGTCCCCGTAGAAAGCAAGAGACCCAGTACTTC. Translation gives CASSPRRKQETQYF.

The chain couples TRBV25-1 to TRBJ2-1; D gene uncertain. CDR3 size: 12 residues. Germline CDR1 is MGHDK and CDR2 is SYGVNS. V gave up 7 bases and J gave up 4 bases, with 8 bases separating them. The CDR3: CASTSVYNEQFF. In nucleotides, the CDR3 is TGTGCCAGCACTTCGGTTTACAATGAGCAGTTCTTC.

The chain uses TRBV18 and TRBJ2-7; D is unclear. V lost 1 base to trimming and J lost 0 bases, with 4 bases between them. The germline V gene encodes CDR1 KGHSH and CDR2 LQKENI. The CDR3 is 13 residues long. CDR3 amino acids: CASSPLTSYEQYF. In nucleotides, the CDR3 is TGTGCCAGCTCACCACTTACCTCCTACGAGCAGTACTTC.

CDR3 sequence: CASSDTWRGNIQYF. As DNA, the CDR3 is TGTGCCAGCAGTGATACCTGGCGCGGAAACATTCAGTACTTC. The V gene is TRBV25-1, the J gene TRBJ2-4; D ambiguous. Germline CDR1 and CDR2: MGHDK and SYGVNS. The germline V and J ends were trimmed by 3 bases and 6 bases, with 12 bases remaining between them. The CDR3 contains 14 residues.

V and J are TRBV10-3 and TRBJ2-1; 7 bases fit TRBD2. The trim removed 4 bases at V and 7 bases at J, leaving 10 bases unmatched. The germline V gene encodes CDR1 ENHRY and CDR2 SYGVKD. CDR3 length: 15 residues. CDR3 sequence reads: CAISGSAGVTNEQFF. DNA for the CDR3: TGTGCCATCAGTGGGTCGGCGGGGGTGACGAATGAGCAGTTCTTC.

The V and J genes are TRBV4-1 and TRBJ2-1; 13 bases agree with TRBD2. Unmatched junction bases numbered 5, after V lost 4 bases and J lost 2 bases. This CDR3 region has 17 residues. Germline V gene data show CDR1 as MGHRA and CDR2 as YSYEKL. Here the CDR3 reads CASSLRLAGGTYNEQFF. DNA of the CDR3: TGCGCCAGCAGCCTGCGACTAGCGGGGGGAACCTACAATGAGCAGTTCTTC.

This clonotype is a singleton in its sample. Compared with germline, one end of the junction differs, possibly owing to a read error. J is TRBJ2-3 and V is TRBV12-3 or TRBV12-4, with TRBD2 identical over 12 bases. The CDR3 loop spans 15 amino acids. This CDR3 reads CASRRLAGATDTQYF. In nucleotides, the CDR3 is TGTGCCAGCAGAAGACTAGCGGGGGCCACAGATACGCAGTATTTC.

The J gene is TRBJ2-3, the V gene TRBV4-3, with a tentative D call TRBD2 (6 bases). Germline loops: CDR1 LGHNA, CDR2 YSLEER. CDR3 length: 14 amino acids. The germline V and J ends were trimmed by 6 bases and 5 bases, with 15 bases remaining between them. The CDR3 region has the DNA TGCGCCAGCAGTCGAATAATCGGGAGAGATACGCAGTATTTT. It yields the protein CASSRIIGRDTQYF.

This chain joins TRBV20-1 and TRBJ2-1, with a possible D match to TRBD1 (6 bases). The CDR3 covers 13 residues. V shed 6 bases and J shed 10 bases, with 19 bases lying between them. Germline V gives CDR1 DFQATT, CDR2 SNEGSKA (reference sequence). The DNA of the CDR3 is TGCAGTGCCCCCAGGGCCAGGGGAGAGGAGCAGTTCTTC. It encodes CSAPRARGEEQFF.

This chain uses TRBV20-1 with TRBJ1-4, with D unclear. Germline assignment: CDR1 DFQATT and CDR2 SNEGSKA (reference sequence). Trimming pared 2 bases from V and 5 bases from J, leaving 12 bases between. This CDR3 spans 14 amino acids. CDR3 nucleotide sequence: TGCAGTGCTAGAACCGGGCCTGAGAATGAAAAACTGTTTTTT. Amino acids: CSARTGPENEKLFF.

This clonotype was observed once. This chain joins TRBV5-1 and TRBJ1-2; 7 bases are shared with TRBD1. After removal of 3 bases from V and 7 bases from J, the junction contained 9 bases not matched to a gene. The CDR3 is 14 amino acids. Germline assignment: CDR1 SGHRS and CDR2 YFSETQ. CDR3: CASSSTGQSFGYTF. For the CDR3, the DNA is TGCGCCAGCAGCTCGACAGGGCAAAGCTTTGGCTACACCTTC. Complete variable domain (other parts from reference TRBV5-1 and TRBJ1-2): KAGVTQTPRYLIKTRGQQVTLSCSPISGHRSVSWYQQTPGQGLQFLFEYFSETQRNKGNFPGRFSGRQFSNSRSEMNVSTLELGDSALYLCASSSTGQSFGYTFGSGTRLTVV.

V gene TRBV20-1 combines with J gene TRBJ2-7, with D unresolved. CDR3 size: 12 residues. Germline CDR1 is DFQATT and CDR2 is SNEGSKA (reference sequence). The V end lost 6 bases, the J end lost 3 bases, and 12 bases lay between the germline ends. The CDR3 sequence: CSAMASGYEQYF. The CDR3, as DNA: TGCAGTGCCATGGCTTCGGGCTACGAGCAGTACTTC.

The chain has TRBV24-1 and TRBJ2-6; D gene unclear. The CDR3 loop spans 13 amino acids. CDR1 KGHDR and CDR2 SFDVKD come from the germline V gene. V lost 10 bases to trimming and J lost 13 bases, with 19 bases between them. This chain's CDR3 is CATLSDTIGVLTF. For the CDR3, the DNA is TGTGCCACACTTTCAGACACCATCGGGGTCCTGACTTTC.

The chain links TRBV7-3 to TRBJ1-1; D not resolved. The CDR3 runs 14 residues. Looked up from germline, CDR1 is SGHTA and CDR2 is FQGTGA. Trimming pared 4 bases from V and 3 bases from J, leaving 12 bases between. Here the CDR3 reads CASSSADRDTEAFF. The CDR3 DNA reads as TGTGCCAGCAGCTCAGCCGACCGGGACACTGAAGCTTTCTTT.

The chain uses TRBV11-2 and TRBJ2-7, with TRBD1 matching 7 bases. J gave up 3 bases and V 5 bases, and 22 bases lay outside the gene matches. This CDR3 is 19 amino acids long. Germline CDR1 is SGHAT and CDR2 is FQNNGV. The CDR3 here is CASSPITAVRQGRDYEQYF. The CDR3 DNA is TGTGCCAGCAGCCCTATTACGGCGGTTCGACAGGGTCGGGACTACGAGCAGTACTTC.